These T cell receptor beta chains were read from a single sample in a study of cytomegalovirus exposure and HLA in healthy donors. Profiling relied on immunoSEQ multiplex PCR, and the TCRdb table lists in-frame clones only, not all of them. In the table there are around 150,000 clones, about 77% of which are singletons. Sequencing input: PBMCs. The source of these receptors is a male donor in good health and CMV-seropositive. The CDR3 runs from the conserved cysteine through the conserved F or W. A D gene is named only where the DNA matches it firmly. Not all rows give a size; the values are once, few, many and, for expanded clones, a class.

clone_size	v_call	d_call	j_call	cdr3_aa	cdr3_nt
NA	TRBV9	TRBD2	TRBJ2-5	CASSVGLAGGNKETQYF	TGTGCCAGCAGCGTAGGACTAGCGGGGGGGAATAAAGAGACCCAGTACTTC
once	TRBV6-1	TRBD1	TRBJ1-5	CASSARTGGINQPQHF	TGTGCCAGCAGTGCGCGGACAGGGGGCATCAATCAGCCCCAGCATTTT
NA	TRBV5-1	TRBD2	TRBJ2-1	CASSLGGGAYNEQFF	TGCGCCAGCAGCTTGGGCGGGGGGGCCTACAATGAGCAGTTCTTC
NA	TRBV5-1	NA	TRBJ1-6	CASSANRANSPLHF	TGCGCCAGCAGCGCGAACAGGGCTAATTCACCCCTCCACTTT
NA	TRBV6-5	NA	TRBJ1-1	CASSARQTNTEAFF	TGTGCCAGCAGTGCCCGACAGACGAACACTGAAGCTTTCTTT
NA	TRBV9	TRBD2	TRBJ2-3	CASTTGTSGGAGPDTQYF	TGTGCCAGCACCACCGGGACTAGCGGGGGGGCCGGACCAGATACGCAGTATTTT
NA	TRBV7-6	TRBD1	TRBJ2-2	CASSPQGVAGELFF	TGTGCCAGCAGCCCCCAGGGGGTCGCCGGGGAGCTGTTTTTT
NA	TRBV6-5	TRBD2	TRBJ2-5	CASSYGTSYQETQYF	TGTGCCAGCAGTTATGGGACTAGCTACCAAGAGACCCAGTACTTC
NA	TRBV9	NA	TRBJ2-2	CASSVANQVNTGELFF	TGTGCCAGCAGCGTAGCTAACCAGGTTAACACCGGGGAGCTGTTTTTT
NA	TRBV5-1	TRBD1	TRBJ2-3	CASSLFGGQGKGGTDTQYF	TGCGCCAGCAGCTTGTTCGGTGGACAGGGGAAAGGCGGCACAGATACGCAGTATTTT
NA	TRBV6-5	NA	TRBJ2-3	CASSYSTGSTDTQYF	TGTGCCAGCAGTTACTCGACCGGGAGCACAGATACGCAGTATTTT
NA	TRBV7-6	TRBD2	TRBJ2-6	CASSPRRVTSGGSGANVLTF	TGTGCCAGCAGCCCCCGCAGGGTTACTAGCGGGGGCTCTGGGGCCAACGTCCTGACTTTC
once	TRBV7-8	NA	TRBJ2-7	CASSLSDSYEQYF	TGTGCCAGCAGCTTGAGCGATTCCTACGAGCAGTACTTC
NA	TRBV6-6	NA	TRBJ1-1	CASSVGGVEAFF	TGTGCCAGCAGCGTCGGGGGGGTTGAAGCTTTCTTT
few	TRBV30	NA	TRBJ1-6	CAWSVPGIVMDNSPLHF	TGTGCCTGGAGTGTGCCCGGGATAGTAATGGATAATTCACCCCTCCACTTT
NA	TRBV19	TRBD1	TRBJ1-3	CASRRTGGGNTIYF	TGTGCCAGTAGAAGGACAGGGGGCGGAAACACCATATATTTT
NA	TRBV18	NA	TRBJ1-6	CASSPDRLNSPLHF	TGTGCCAGCTCACCAGATCGACTCAATTCACCCCTCCACTTT
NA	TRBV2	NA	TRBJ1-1	CASRLSGNTEAFF	TGTGCCAGCAGGTTGTCGGGAAACACTGAAGCTTTCTTT
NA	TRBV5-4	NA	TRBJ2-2	CASSLGSPSPFLNTGELFF	TGTGCCAGCAGCTTGGGCTCCCCCTCGCCCTTCCTAAACACCGGGGAGCTGTTTTTT
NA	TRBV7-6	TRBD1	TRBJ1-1	CASSAGTGGSGTEAFF	TGTGCCAGCAGCGCAGGGACAGGGGGTAGTGGTACTGAAGCTTTCTTT
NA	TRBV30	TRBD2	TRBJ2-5	CAWSVFAGGQETQYF	TGTGCCTGGAGTGTTTTTGCGGGGGGCCAAGAGACCCAGTACTTC
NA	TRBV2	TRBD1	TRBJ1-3	CASSVRQGTGNTIYF	TGTGCCAGCAGTGTCAGACAGGGGACTGGAAACACCATATATTTT
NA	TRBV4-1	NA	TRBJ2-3	CASSHRGTGTDTQYF	TGCGCCAGCAGCCATAGGGGTACTGGCACAGATACGCAGTATTTT
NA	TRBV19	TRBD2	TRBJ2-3	CASSGLAAPRDTQYF	TGTGCCAGTAGCGGACTAGCGGCCCCCCGTGATACGCAGTATTTT
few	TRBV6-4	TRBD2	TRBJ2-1	CASSEIAGGYNEQFF	TGTGCCAGCAGTGAAATAGCGGGGGGCTACAATGAGCAGTTCTTC
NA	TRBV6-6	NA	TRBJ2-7	CASSYSREPQYF	TGTGCCAGCAGTTACAGCAGGGAACCGCAGTACTTC
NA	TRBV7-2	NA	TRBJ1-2	CASSPQGSQNYGYTF	TGTGCCAGCAGCCCCCAGGGCAGTCAGAACTATGGCTACACCTTC
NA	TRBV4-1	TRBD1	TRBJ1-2	CARDRAPSSYGYTF	TGCGCCAGGGACAGGGCTCCTTCTTCCTATGGCTACACCTTC
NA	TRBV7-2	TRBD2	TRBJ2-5	CASSILTSGSETQYF	TGTGCCAGCAGCATACTAACTAGCGGGTCAGAGACCCAGTACTTC
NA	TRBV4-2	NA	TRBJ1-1	CASSHAEGTEAFF	TGTGCCAGCAGCCACGCGGAGGGTACTGAAGCTTTCTTT
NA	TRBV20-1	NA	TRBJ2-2	CSATGTGELFF	TGCAGTGCTACAGGGACCGGGGAGCTGTTTTTT
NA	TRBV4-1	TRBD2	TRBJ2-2	CASSRTLAGANTGELFF	TGCGCCAGCAGCCGTACTCTAGCGGGGGCCAACACCGGGGAGCTGTTTTTT
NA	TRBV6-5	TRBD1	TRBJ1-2	CASSYNTGGGRGYTF	TGTGCCAGCAGTTACAACACAGGGGGCGGGAGGGGCTACACCTTC
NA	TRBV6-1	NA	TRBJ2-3	CASSEVREATQYF	TGTGCCAGCAGTGAAGTCAGGGAAGCTACGCAGTATTTT
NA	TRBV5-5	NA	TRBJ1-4	CASTPGGKKLFF	TGTGCCAGCACTCCGGGGGGGAAGAAACTGTTTTTT
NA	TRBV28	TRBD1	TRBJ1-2	CASSTLRDRNNGYTF	TGTGCCAGCAGTACATTAAGGGACAGAAATAATGGCTACACCTTC
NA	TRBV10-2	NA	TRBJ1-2	CASSELTVRSNYGYTF	TGCGCCAGCAGTGAGTTAACAGTGAGAAGTAACTATGGCTACACCTTC
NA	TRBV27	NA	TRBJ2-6	CASSLRGPPLSGANVLTF	TGTGCCAGCAGTTTACGGGGTCCCCCTCTCTCTGGGGCCAACGTCCTGACTTTC
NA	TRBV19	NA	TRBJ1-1	CASSAQGNTEAFF	TGTGCCAGTAGTGCACAGGGTAACACTGAAGCTTTCTTT
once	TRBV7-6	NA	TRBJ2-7	CASSLHPGTEQYF	TGTGCCAGCAGCTTACATCCGGGTACCGAGCAGTACTTC
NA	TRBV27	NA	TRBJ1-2	CASSLAQGSDYGYTF	TGTGCCAGCAGTTTAGCGCAGGGGTCCGACTATGGCTACACCTTC
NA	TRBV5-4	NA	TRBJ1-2	CASSLRGENYGYTF	TGTGCCAGCAGCTTACGGGGGGAGAACTATGGCTACACCTTC
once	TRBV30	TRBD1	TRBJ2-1	CAATGNREQFF	TGTGCCGCGACAGGGAATCGGGAGCAGTTCTTC
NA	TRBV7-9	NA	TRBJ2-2	CASSLNNARTGELFF	TGTGCCAGCAGCTTAAACAACGCTAGGACCGGGGAGCTGTTTTTT
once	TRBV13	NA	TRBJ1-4	CASSLVGASNEKLFF	TGTGCCAGCAGCTTAGTGGGAGCCTCTAATGAAAAACTGTTTTTT
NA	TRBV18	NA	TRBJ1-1	CASSPGTIILGTEAFF	TGTGCCAGCTCGCCCGGGACTATAATCCTTGGGACTGAAGCTTTCTTT
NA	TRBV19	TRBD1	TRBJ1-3	CASSTIQGAGNTIYF	TGTGCCAGTAGTACCATACAGGGGGCAGGAAACACCATATATTTT